These T cell receptor beta chains were read from a single sample in a study of tumor-infiltrating lymphocytes in primary liver carcinoma. TCRdb re-analysed the multiplex PCR reads in MiXCR, keeping a single row per CDR3 protein. The sample has hundreds of thousands of distinct CDR3 sequences; around three fifths are singletons. Sequencing was carried out using peripheral blood. The receptor source for this set is a woman between 25 and 40 years old with primary liver carcinoma and hepatitis B virus infection. Each CDR3 is given with its conserved first and last residue. The D gene is left open where the match is weak. Not all rows give a size; the values are once, few, many and, for expanded clones, a class.

D | J | size | length | V | CDR3 | DNA
TRBD2 | TRBJ2-7 | - | 19 | TRBV6-5 | CASRHSPGLVGHSSYEQYF | TGTGCCAGCAGACACTCTCCGGGACTAGTGGGACACTCATCCTACGAGCAGTACTTC
TRBD2 | TRBJ2-3 | medium-sized | 19 | TRBV11-3 | CASSLGFGAGAGGTDTQYF | TGTGCCAGCAGCTTAGGTTTTGGAGCGGGAGCAGGAGGCACAGATACGCAGTATTTT
- | TRBJ2-5 | - | 15 | TRBV12-3/TRBV12-4 | CASSLESGATETQYF | TGTGCCAGCAGTTTAGAGTCAGGGGCTACAGAGACCCAGTACTTC
- | TRBJ2-6 | - | 16 | TRBV5-4 | CASSSGHHSGANVLTF | TGTGCCAGCAGCTCCGGACATCACTCTGGGGCCAACGTCTTGACTTTC
TRBD2 | TRBJ2-7 | few | 15 | TRBV5-4 | CASSLFLAGRNEQYF | TGTGCCAGCAGCTTGTTTCTAGCGGGGAGGAACGAGCAGTACTTC
- | TRBJ2-7 | many | 14 | TRBV11-2 | CASSSAIPPYEQYF | TGTGCCAGCAGCTCGGCTATCCCTCCCTACGAGCAGTACTTC
- | TRBJ1-4 | - | 15 | TRBV11-2 | CASSSSWEYCEKLFF | TGTGCCAGCAGCTCTTCTTGGGAATACTGTGAAAAACTGTTCTTT
TRBD2 | TRBJ2-3 | many | 16 | TRBV29-1 | CSVRRGLAASTDTQYF | TGCAGCGTTCGGCGGGGACTAGCGGCTAGCACAGATACGCAGTATTTT
TRBD2 | TRBJ2-2 | once | 16 | TRBV5-4 | CAISLGLAGEAGELFF | TGTGCCATCAGCTTGGGACTAGCGGGAGAGGCCGGGGAGCTGTTTTTT
TRBD1 | TRBJ1-1 | - | 15 | TRBV7-9 | CASSSWTGVNTEAFF | TGTGCCAGCAGCTCCTGGACAGGGGTGAACACTGAAGCTTTCTTT
- | TRBJ2-3 | - | 14 | TRBV4-1 | CATNQVRFTDTQYF | TGCGCCACCAACCAAGTACGGTTCACAGATACGCAGTATTTT
- | TRBJ2-1 | - | 14 | TRBV11-2 | CASNWGVYYNEQLF | TGTGCCAGCAATTGGGGAGTGTACTACAATGAGCAATTATTC
TRBD2 | TRBJ2-3 | many | 15 | TRBV11-3 | CASSSSGRITDTQYF | TGTGCCAGCAGCTCTAGCGGGAGAATCACAGATACGCAGTATTTT
- | TRBJ2-5 | once | 15 | TRBV5-1 | CASSSDRAGQETQYF | TGCGCCAGCAGCTCGGACAGAGCTGGACAAGAGACCCAGTACTTC
- | TRBJ2-7 | - | 16 | TRBV18 | CASSPGGRGISNEQYF | TGTGCCAGCTCGCCCGGGGGACGGGGTATATCTAACGAGCAGTACTTC
TRBD1 | TRBJ1-4 | many | 13 | TRBV29-1 | CSVPGQGGGKLFF | TGCAGCGTTCCTGGACAGGGAGGTGGAAAACTGTTTTTT
- | TRBJ2-1 | - | 15 | TRBV6-1 | CANSVGRGAYNEQFF | TGTGCTAACAGTGTCGGGCGGGGTGCCTACAATGAGCAGTTCTTC
- | TRBJ2-1 | - | 14 | TRBV6-2/TRBV6-3 | CASNRDSKRNEQFF | TGTGCCAGCAACCGGGACTCCAAGAGGAATGAGCAGTTCTTC
TRBD2 | TRBJ2-2 | many | 19 | TRBV11-3 | CASSLWGLAGLPNTGELFF | TGTGCCAGCAGCTTGTGGGGGCTAGCGGGACTACCTAACACCGGGGAGCTGTTTTTT
- | TRBJ1-5 | few | 14 | TRBV6-2/TRBV6-3 | CASSYDRRDQPQHF | TGTGCCAGCAGCTACGACAGGAGAGATCAGCCCCAGCATTTT
TRBD2 | TRBJ2-3 | - | 16 | TRBV4-2 | CAGSLDSGTSTDTQYF | TGTGCCGGCAGCCTCGACAGCGGGACTAGCACAGATACGCAGTATTTT
- | TRBJ2-3 | - | 13 | TRBV4-3 | CASSQDWEIMQYF | TGCGCCAGCAGCCAAGACTGGGAAATTATGCAGTATTTT
- | TRBJ2-6 | many | 15 | TRBV11-1 | CASSRSGFGANVLTF | TGTGCCAGCAGCCGCTCTGGGTTCGGGGCCAACGTCCTGACTTTC
- | TRBJ2-1 | - | 13 | TRBV7-9 | CASTPGGSNEQFF | TGTGCCAGCACCCCCGGGGGTAGCAATGAGCAGTTCTTC
- | TRBJ2-7 | - | 12 | TRBV29-1 | CSVLTDSYEQYF | TGCAGCGTACTGACAGACTCCTACGAGCAGTACTTC
TRBD1 | TRBJ1-3 | - | 15 | TRBV11-2 | CASSQTGPSGNTICF | TGTGCCAGCAGCCAGACAGGGCCCTCTGGAAACACCATATGTTTT
TRBD2 | TRBJ2-7 | many | 15 | TRBV4-3 | CASSQYAGVSYEQYF | TGCGCCAGCAGCCAATATGCGGGAGTCAGTTACGAGCAGTACTTC
- | TRBJ2-1 | many | 12 | TRBV11-2 | CASSRGANEQFF | TGTGCCAGCAGCCGGGGCGCCAATGAGCAGTTCTTC
- | TRBJ2-2 | many | 15 | TRBV7-8 | CASSLWGGNTGELFF | TGTGCCAGCAGCTTATGGGGTGGGAACACCGGGGAGCTGTTTTTT